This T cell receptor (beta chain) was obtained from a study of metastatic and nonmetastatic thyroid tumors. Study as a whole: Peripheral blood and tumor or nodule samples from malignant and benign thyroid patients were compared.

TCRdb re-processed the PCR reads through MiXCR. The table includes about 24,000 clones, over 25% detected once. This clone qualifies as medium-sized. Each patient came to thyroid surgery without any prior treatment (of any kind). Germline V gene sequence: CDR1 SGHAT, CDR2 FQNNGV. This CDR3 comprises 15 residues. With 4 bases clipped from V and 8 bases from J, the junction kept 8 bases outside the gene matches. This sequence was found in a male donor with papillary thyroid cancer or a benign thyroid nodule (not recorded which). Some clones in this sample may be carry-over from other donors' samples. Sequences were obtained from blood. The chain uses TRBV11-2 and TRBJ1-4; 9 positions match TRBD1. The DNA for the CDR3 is TGTGCCAGCAGCTCCACCGGAGGACAGGGGGAAAAACTGTTTTTT. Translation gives CASSSTGGQGEKLFF.